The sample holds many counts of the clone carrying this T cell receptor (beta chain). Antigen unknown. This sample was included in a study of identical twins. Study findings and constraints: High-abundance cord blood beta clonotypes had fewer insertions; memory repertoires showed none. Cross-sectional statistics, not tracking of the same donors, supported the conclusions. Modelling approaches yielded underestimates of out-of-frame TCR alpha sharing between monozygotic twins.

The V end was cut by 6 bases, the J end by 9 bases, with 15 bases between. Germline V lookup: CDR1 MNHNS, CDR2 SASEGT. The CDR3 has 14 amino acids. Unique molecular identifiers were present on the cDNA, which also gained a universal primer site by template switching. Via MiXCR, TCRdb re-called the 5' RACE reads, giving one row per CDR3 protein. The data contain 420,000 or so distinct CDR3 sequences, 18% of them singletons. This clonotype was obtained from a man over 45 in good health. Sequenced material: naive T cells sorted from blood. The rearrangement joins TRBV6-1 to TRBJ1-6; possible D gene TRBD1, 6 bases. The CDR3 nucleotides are TGTGCCAGCAGCAAAGGGGGGGGCAGTTCACCCCTCCACTTT. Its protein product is CASSKGGGSSPLHF.